This is a list of T cell receptor beta chains from one sample in a study of blood T cell repertoires in COVID-19. The method was immunoSEQ multiplex PCR; TCRdb's version includes in-frame clones alone and lacks a portion of them. The table lists 9,500 to 15,000 clones, under 95% of them singletons. The sample taken for sequencing was peripheral blood. These receptors were collected from a man between 65 and 85 years old with active COVID-19. CDR3s include the opening cysteine and the closing phenylalanine or tryptophan. Fields, in order: J gene, clone size, V gene, D gene, CDR3 DNA, CDR3 protein. D genes are given only for firm matches. Size tells how often a clone was seen (once, few, many) or the class of an expanded clone, and some rows leave it out.

j_call: TRBJ2-1; clone_size: NA; v_call: TRBV4-3; d_call: NA; cdr3_nt: TGCGCCAGCAGCCAAGCCACTAGCTGGTACAATGAGCAGTTCTTC; cdr3_aa: CASSQATSWYNEQFF
j_call: TRBJ1-1; clone_size: NA; v_call: TRBV12-3/TRBV12-4; d_call: NA; cdr3_nt: TGTGCCAGCAGACCCTCCACAAACACTGAAGCTTTCTTT; cdr3_aa: CASRPSTNTEAFF
j_call: TRBJ2-5; clone_size: NA; v_call: TRBV3-1/TRBV3-2; d_call: NA; cdr3_nt: TGTGCCAGCAGCCACCGGGAGACCCAGTACTTC; cdr3_aa: CASSHRETQYF
j_call: TRBJ2-5; clone_size: once; v_call: TRBV11-3; d_call: NA; cdr3_nt: TGTGCTAGCAGTCAGTACCAAGAGACCCAGTACTTC; cdr3_aa: CASSQYQETQYF
j_call: TRBJ1-1; clone_size: NA; v_call: TRBV10-3; d_call: TRBD1; cdr3_nt: TGTGCCATCAGTGAGTCTACAGGGGGTTACGTCCGTTACACTGAAGCTTTCTTT; cdr3_aa: CAISESTGGYVRYTEAFF
j_call: TRBJ1-2; clone_size: NA; v_call: TRBV5-1; d_call: TRBD1; cdr3_nt: TGCGCCACCTCTTTGGGACAGATGTATGGCTACACCTTC; cdr3_aa: CATSLGQMYGYTF
j_call: TRBJ2-2; clone_size: once; v_call: TRBV7-8; d_call: NA; cdr3_nt: TGTGCCAGCAGCATTTCGAGTATGGGAGCCCTCCTCACCGGGGAGCTGTTTTTT; cdr3_aa: CASSISSMGALLTGELFF
j_call: TRBJ2-7; clone_size: few; v_call: TRBV20-1; d_call: NA; cdr3_nt: TGCAGTGCTACTAGCTACGAGCAGTACTTC; cdr3_aa: CSATSYEQYF
j_call: TRBJ1-1; clone_size: NA; v_call: TRBV6-1; d_call: TRBD1; cdr3_nt: TGTGCCAGCAGTGAAGACAGGGGGGACACTGAAGCTTTCTTT; cdr3_aa: CASSEDRGDTEAFF
j_call: TRBJ1-6; clone_size: few; v_call: TRBV5-1; d_call: TRBD1; cdr3_nt: TGCGCCAGCAGCGGACAGGGACCCTATAATTCACCCCTCCACTTT; cdr3_aa: CASSGQGPYNSPLHF
j_call: TRBJ2-3; clone_size: NA; v_call: TRBV6-1; d_call: NA; cdr3_nt: TGTGCCAGCAGTGAAGTCCGGGGTACGCAGTATTTT; cdr3_aa: CASSEVRGTQYF
j_call: TRBJ2-1; clone_size: NA; v_call: TRBV24-1; d_call: TRBD2; cdr3_nt: TGTGCCACCAGTGACCCTACCGGGACTAGTATAGGTGAGCAGTTCTTC; cdr3_aa: CATSDPTGTSIGEQFF
j_call: TRBJ2-1; clone_size: NA; v_call: TRBV7-2; d_call: NA; cdr3_nt: TGTGCCAGCAGCTATACCGGGACTGGTGCCTACAATGAGCAGTTCTTC; cdr3_aa: CASSYTGTGAYNEQFF
j_call: TRBJ2-7; clone_size: NA; v_call: TRBV10-3; d_call: TRBD2; cdr3_nt: TGTGCCATCAGTGAGGCAGCGGGAGCGGACGAGCAGTACTTC; cdr3_aa: CAISEAAGADEQYF
j_call: TRBJ1-2; clone_size: NA; v_call: TRBV12-3/TRBV12-4; d_call: NA; cdr3_nt: TGTGCCAGCAGTCCCCGGACGGGGAGCGGCTACACCTTC; cdr3_aa: CASSPRTGSGYTF
j_call: TRBJ2-1; clone_size: NA; v_call: TRBV7-2; d_call: TRBD2; cdr3_nt: TGTGCCAGCAGCCAGGGACTAGCGGGATCAAATGAGCAGTTCTTC; cdr3_aa: CASSQGLAGSNEQFF
j_call: TRBJ2-5; clone_size: NA; v_call: TRBV7-9; d_call: NA; cdr3_nt: TGTGCCAGCAGCTTAATTAGGAGGAACCAAGAGACCCAGTACTTC; cdr3_aa: CASSLIRRNQETQYF
j_call: TRBJ2-7; clone_size: NA; v_call: TRBV7-2; d_call: NA; cdr3_nt: TGTGCCAGCAGTGGGGACACCTCCTACGAGCAGTACTTC; cdr3_aa: CASSGDTSYEQYF
j_call: TRBJ2-1; clone_size: NA; v_call: TRBV12-3/TRBV12-4; d_call: NA; cdr3_nt: TGTGCCAGCAGCCCCGGGAATGAGCAGTTCTTC; cdr3_aa: CASSPGNEQFF
j_call: TRBJ2-7; clone_size: NA; v_call: TRBV7-6; d_call: TRBD2; cdr3_nt: TGTGCCAGCAGCTTAGGGACACCGCTAGCGGGAGCCTACGAGCAGTACTTC; cdr3_aa: CASSLGTPLAGAYEQYF
j_call: TRBJ2-7; clone_size: NA; v_call: TRBV5-1; d_call: TRBD1; cdr3_nt: TGCGCCAGCAGCCCGTGGACAGGGAGCTCCTACGAGCAGTACTTC; cdr3_aa: CASSPWTGSSYEQYF
j_call: TRBJ2-3; clone_size: NA; v_call: TRBV24-1; d_call: NA; cdr3_nt: TGTGCCACGGCGGCGGGCGATACGCAGTATTTT; cdr3_aa: CATAAGDTQYF
j_call: TRBJ1-1; clone_size: NA; v_call: TRBV5-1; d_call: TRBD1; cdr3_nt: TGCGCCAGCAGCTTGGGGACAGGGGTCACTGAAGCTTTCTTT; cdr3_aa: CASSLGTGVTEAFF
j_call: TRBJ2-2; clone_size: NA; v_call: TRBV7-2; d_call: NA; cdr3_nt: TGTGCCAGCAGCTGGGGGGGCAGCGCCGGGGAGCTGTTTTTT; cdr3_aa: CASSWGGSAGELFF
j_call: TRBJ2-3; clone_size: once; v_call: TRBV27; d_call: NA; cdr3_nt: TGTGCCAGCAGTTTAGGGGCAGGGTACAGCACAGATACGCAGTATTTT; cdr3_aa: CASSLGAGYSTDTQYF
j_call: TRBJ1-5; clone_size: few; v_call: TRBV20-1; d_call: NA; cdr3_nt: TGCAGTGCTAGTCAGGGTGTCAATCAGCCCCAGCATTTT; cdr3_aa: CSASQGVNQPQHF
j_call: TRBJ2-7; clone_size: NA; v_call: TRBV11-3; d_call: TRBD1; cdr3_nt: TGTGCCAGCAGCTTATCGTTTAGGGGGCCTCCACGGGGCGAGCAGTACTTC; cdr3_aa: CASSLSFRGPPRGEQYF
j_call: TRBJ2-7; clone_size: NA; v_call: TRBV7-8; d_call: TRBD2; cdr3_nt: TGTGCCAGCAGTACCCAGCGGGAGGAAGAGGAGCAGTACTTC; cdr3_aa: CASSTQREEEEQYF
j_call: TRBJ1-2; clone_size: NA; v_call: TRBV7-2; d_call: TRBD1; cdr3_nt: TGTGCCAGCAGCTTAGGGACAGGGGCTAACTATGGCTACACCTTC; cdr3_aa: CASSLGTGANYGYTF
j_call: TRBJ2-2; clone_size: NA; v_call: TRBV27; d_call: NA; cdr3_nt: TGTGCCAGCAGTCCCCACTCCGCGATCGACACCGGGGAGCTGTTTTTT; cdr3_aa: CASSPHSAIDTGELFF
j_call: TRBJ1-1; clone_size: once; v_call: TRBV19; d_call: NA; cdr3_nt: TGTGCCAGTAGACCCCTGGTAGGCGGATACACTGAAGCTTTCTTT; cdr3_aa: CASRPLVGGYTEAFF
j_call: TRBJ1-2; clone_size: NA; v_call: TRBV2; d_call: TRBD1; cdr3_nt: TGTGCCAGCACGGGACAGGGGGCGGTTGGCTACACCTTC; cdr3_aa: CASTGQGAVGYTF
j_call: TRBJ1-2; clone_size: once; v_call: TRBV29-1; d_call: NA; cdr3_nt: TGCAGCGTTGGTCCCCAGGGCCCTAACTATGGCTACACCTTC; cdr3_aa: CSVGPQGPNYGYTF
j_call: TRBJ2-7; clone_size: NA; v_call: TRBV5-4; d_call: TRBD1; cdr3_nt: TGTGCCAGCACCCGGGACAGGGACTACGAGCAGTACTTC; cdr3_aa: CASTRDRDYEQYF
j_call: TRBJ2-3; clone_size: NA; v_call: TRBV6-5; d_call: NA; cdr3_nt: TGTGCCAGCAGTAAAAGACTAGGCACAGATACGCAGTATTTT; cdr3_aa: CASSKRLGTDTQYF
j_call: TRBJ2-4; clone_size: NA; v_call: TRBV3-1/TRBV3-2; d_call: NA; cdr3_nt: TGTGCCAGCAGCCATCCTCTTCGACGGGGCAAAAACATTCAGTACTTC; cdr3_aa: CASSHPLRRGKNIQYF
j_call: TRBJ1-2; clone_size: NA; v_call: TRBV4-2; d_call: NA; cdr3_nt: TGTGCCAGCAGCCGAGGGTTGGGCTACACCTTC; cdr3_aa: CASSRGLGYTF
j_call: TRBJ1-2; clone_size: NA; v_call: TRBV4-1; d_call: NA; cdr3_nt: TGCGCCAGCAGCCAAGGAAGCCTGAGAGGCTACACCTTC; cdr3_aa: CASSQGSLRGYTF
j_call: TRBJ2-6; clone_size: NA; v_call: TRBV11-3; d_call: TRBD1; cdr3_nt: TGTGCCAGCAGCCCCGGACAGGCTTATGGCTCTGGGGCCAACGTCCTGACTTTC; cdr3_aa: CASSPGQAYGSGANVLTF
j_call: TRBJ2-2; clone_size: NA; v_call: TRBV24-1; d_call: NA; cdr3_nt: TGTGCCACCAGTGATTTCGGGGAAACCGGGGAGCTGTTTTTT; cdr3_aa: CATSDFGETGELFF
j_call: TRBJ1-5; clone_size: NA; v_call: TRBV7-7; d_call: TRBD1; cdr3_nt: TGTGCCAGCAGGATACAGGGGGATCAGCCCCAGCATTTT; cdr3_aa: CASRIQGDQPQHF
j_call: TRBJ2-5; clone_size: NA; v_call: TRBV5-1; d_call: TRBD2; cdr3_nt: TGCGCCAGCAGCGGGAAAATGGCGGGGGGGCCAGAGACCCAGTACTTC; cdr3_aa: CASSGKMAGGPETQYF
j_call: TRBJ1-1; clone_size: NA; v_call: TRBV9; d_call: NA; cdr3_nt: TGTGCCAGCAGCCCACCCCTTGGTCGGGGGGCGGGAAGTGGCACTGAAGCTTTCTTT; cdr3_aa: CASSPPLGRGAGSGTEAFF
j_call: TRBJ1-2; clone_size: once; v_call: TRBV5-6; d_call: NA; cdr3_nt: TGTGCCAGCAGCTTGGTCGGAGGTGGCGGCTACACCTTC; cdr3_aa: CASSLVGGGGYTF
j_call: TRBJ1-5; clone_size: NA; v_call: TRBV19; d_call: TRBD1; cdr3_nt: TGTGCCAGTAGAGTTCTGAGGGGGCTTCAGAGTCTTTCCAATCAGCCCCAGCATTTT; cdr3_aa: CASRVLRGLQSLSNQPQHF
j_call: TRBJ2-5; clone_size: NA; v_call: TRBV29-1; d_call: NA; cdr3_nt: TGCAGCGTTCGCGGGACATGGGACAGTAGGGAGACCCAGTACTTC; cdr3_aa: CSVRGTWDSRETQYF
j_call: TRBJ1-1; clone_size: NA; v_call: TRBV14; d_call: NA; cdr3_nt: TGTGCCAGCAGCCCGACGGGACACATGAACACTGAAGCTTTCTTT; cdr3_aa: CASSPTGHMNTEAFF
j_call: TRBJ1-4; clone_size: NA; v_call: TRBV5-1; d_call: TRBD1; cdr3_nt: TGCGCCAGCAGCTTTCAGGGGGGAGAAAAACTGTTTTTT; cdr3_aa: CASSFQGGEKLFF
j_call: TRBJ1-6; clone_size: few; v_call: TRBV6-5; d_call: TRBD1; cdr3_nt: TGTGCCAGCACAATAAGTGGGACAGGATATTCACCCCTCCACTTT; cdr3_aa: CASTISGTGYSPLHF